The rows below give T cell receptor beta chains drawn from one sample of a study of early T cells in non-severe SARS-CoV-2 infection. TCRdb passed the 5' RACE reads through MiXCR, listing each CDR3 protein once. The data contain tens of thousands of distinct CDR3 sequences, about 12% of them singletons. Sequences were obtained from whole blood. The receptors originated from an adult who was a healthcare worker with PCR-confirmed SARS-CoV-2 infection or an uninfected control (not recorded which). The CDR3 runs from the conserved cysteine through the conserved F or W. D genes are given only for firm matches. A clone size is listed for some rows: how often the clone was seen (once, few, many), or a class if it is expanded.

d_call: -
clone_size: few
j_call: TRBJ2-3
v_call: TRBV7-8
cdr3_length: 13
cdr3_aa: CASSPGGGNTQYF

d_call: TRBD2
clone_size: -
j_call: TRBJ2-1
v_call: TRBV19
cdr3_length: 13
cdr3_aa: CASSLAGGVEQFF

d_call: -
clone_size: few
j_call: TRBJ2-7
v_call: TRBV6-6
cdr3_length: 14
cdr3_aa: CASSATSPSYEQYF

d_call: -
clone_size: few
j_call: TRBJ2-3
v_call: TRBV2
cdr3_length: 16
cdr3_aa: CASSEALISSTDTQYF

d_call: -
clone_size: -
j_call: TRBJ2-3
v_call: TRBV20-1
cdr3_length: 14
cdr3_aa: CSARDPIGVDTRYF

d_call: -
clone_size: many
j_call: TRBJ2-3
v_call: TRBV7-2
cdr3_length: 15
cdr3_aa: CASSFVAGSPDTQYF

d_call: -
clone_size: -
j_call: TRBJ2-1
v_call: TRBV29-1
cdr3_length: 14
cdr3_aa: CSTAQGILNNEQFF

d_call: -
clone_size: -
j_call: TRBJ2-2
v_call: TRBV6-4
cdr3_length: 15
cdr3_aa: CASSPEDSSTGELFF

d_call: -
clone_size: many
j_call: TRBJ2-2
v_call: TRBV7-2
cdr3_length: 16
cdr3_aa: CASTLYSGGHTGELFF

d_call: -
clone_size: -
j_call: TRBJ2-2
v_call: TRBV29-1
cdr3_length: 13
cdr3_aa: CSVDETNTGELFF

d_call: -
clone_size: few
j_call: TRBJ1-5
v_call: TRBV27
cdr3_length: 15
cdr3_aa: CASSFGGGFNQPQHF

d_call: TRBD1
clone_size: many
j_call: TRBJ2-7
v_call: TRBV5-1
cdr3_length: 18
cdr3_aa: CASSSLTGTGIYSYEQYF

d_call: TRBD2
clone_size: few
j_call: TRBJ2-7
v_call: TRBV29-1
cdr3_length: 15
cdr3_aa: CSVHGGSMTVSEQYF

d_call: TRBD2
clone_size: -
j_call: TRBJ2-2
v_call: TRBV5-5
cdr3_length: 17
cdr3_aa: CASSLRASGRPTRELFF

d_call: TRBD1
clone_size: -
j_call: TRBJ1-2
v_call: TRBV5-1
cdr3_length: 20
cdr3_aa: CVSSLALLRDRGHRGYGYTF

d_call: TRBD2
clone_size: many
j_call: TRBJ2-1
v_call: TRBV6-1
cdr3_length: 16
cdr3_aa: CASSDRGLASHNEQFF

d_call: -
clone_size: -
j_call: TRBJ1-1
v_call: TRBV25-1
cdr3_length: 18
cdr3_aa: CASSESHPIALRGTEAFF

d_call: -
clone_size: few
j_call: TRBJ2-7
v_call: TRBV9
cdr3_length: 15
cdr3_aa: CASSLTGEEVYEQYF

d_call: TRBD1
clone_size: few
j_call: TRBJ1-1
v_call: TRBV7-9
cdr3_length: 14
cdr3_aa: CASSSSGGSAEAFF

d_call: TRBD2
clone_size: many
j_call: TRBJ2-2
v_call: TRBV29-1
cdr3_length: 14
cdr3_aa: CSVGELAGTGELFF

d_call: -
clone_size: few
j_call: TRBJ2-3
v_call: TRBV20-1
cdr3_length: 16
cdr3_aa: CSARGRNFGSTDTQYF

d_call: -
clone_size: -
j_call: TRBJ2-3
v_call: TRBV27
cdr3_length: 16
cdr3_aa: CASSSLTALSTDTQYF

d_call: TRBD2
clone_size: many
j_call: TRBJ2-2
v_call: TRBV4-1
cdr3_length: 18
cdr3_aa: CASSQEGLAGGQNGELFF

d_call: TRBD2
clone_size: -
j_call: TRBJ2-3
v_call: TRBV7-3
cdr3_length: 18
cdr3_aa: CASSLLPGLADLTDTQYF

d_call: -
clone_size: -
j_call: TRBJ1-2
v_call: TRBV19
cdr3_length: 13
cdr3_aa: CASRLGARLGYTF

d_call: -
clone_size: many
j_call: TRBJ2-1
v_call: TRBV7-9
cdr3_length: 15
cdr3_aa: CASNVLWGAGNEQFF

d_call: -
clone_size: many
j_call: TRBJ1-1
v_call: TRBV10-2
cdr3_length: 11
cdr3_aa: CASSEGIEAFF

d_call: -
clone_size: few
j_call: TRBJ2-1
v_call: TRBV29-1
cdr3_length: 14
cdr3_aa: CSVEPGPSYNEQFF

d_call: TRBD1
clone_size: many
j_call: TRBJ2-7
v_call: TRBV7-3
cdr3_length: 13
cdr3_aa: CASSSGQGNKQYF

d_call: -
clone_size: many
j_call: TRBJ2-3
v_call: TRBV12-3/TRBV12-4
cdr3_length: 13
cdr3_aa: CASSLVGTDTQYF

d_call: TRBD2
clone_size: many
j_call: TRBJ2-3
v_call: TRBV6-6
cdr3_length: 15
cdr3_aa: CASASSGRLLDTQYF

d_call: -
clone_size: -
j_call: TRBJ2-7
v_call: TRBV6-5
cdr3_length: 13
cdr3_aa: CASKGLSSYEQYF

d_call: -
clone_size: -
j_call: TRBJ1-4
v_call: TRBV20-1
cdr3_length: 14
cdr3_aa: CSAKMRQGSEKLFF